This TCR beta chain was profiled in a study of vaccination and CD4 T cells after COVID-19. Background on the study: From HCoV-229E, HCoV-OC43, HCoV-NL63 and SARS-CoV-2, overlapping spike peptides were used to stimulate the cells. Every culture used as a control got a CEFX pool, an HIV-1 Nef pool, or no peptide. Study-wide findings and caveats: Within the convalescent patients, a median around 84% of the SARS-CoV-2-reactive clones were ones that appeared only post-vaccination.

Documented treatment: roughly 10-day PBMC culture with coronavirus spike peptide pools or control peptides (ViraFEST assay). Positive PCR tests dated from March to December 2020, predating US Alpha, Beta and Delta variants. Cultured CD4+ T-cell DNA underwent Oncomine TCR Beta short-read sequencing. A single record per CDR3 protein comes from TCRdb applying MiXCR to the PCR reads. The repertoire holds about 15,000 distinct CDR3 sequences, with 53% as singletons. This clonotype was seen more than once but under ten times. Its target is not known. The CDR3 loop spans 14 amino acids. Trimming removed 5 bases at V and 4 bases at J, with 15 bases between. Germline V gene lookup returns CDR1 DFQATT and CDR2 SNEGSKA (reference sequence).

V is TRBV20-1 and J is TRBJ1-3; TRBD1 might be the D (5 bases). The source material was CD4+ T cells from blood, cultured in vitro, sampled before SARS-CoV-2 vaccination. This receptor was obtained from a human donor who had recovered from COVID-19. CDR3 nucleotide sequence: TGCAGTGCTTCCCCCCTGGGGGGGGGAAACACCATATATTTT. It yields the protein CSASPLGGGNTIYF.